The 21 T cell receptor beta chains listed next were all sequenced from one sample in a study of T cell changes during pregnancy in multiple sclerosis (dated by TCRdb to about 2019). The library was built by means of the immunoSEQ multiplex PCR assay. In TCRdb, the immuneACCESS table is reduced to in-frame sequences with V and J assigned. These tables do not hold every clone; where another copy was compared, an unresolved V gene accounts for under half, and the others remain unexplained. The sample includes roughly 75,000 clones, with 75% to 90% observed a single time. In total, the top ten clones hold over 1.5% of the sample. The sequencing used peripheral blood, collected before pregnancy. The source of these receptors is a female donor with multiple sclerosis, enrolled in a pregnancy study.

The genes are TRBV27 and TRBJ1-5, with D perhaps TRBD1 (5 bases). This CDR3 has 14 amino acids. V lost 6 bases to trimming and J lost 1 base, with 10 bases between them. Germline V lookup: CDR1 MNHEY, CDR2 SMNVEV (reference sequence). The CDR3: CASRPGGSNQPQHF. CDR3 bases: TGTGCCAGCAGGCCGGGGGGAAGCAATCAGCCCCAGCATTTT.

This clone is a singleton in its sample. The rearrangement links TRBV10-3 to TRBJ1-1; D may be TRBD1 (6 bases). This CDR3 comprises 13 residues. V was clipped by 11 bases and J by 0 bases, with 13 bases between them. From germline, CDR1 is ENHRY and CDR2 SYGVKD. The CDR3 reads CASRTEMNTEAFF. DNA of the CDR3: TGTGCCTCGCGGACAGAGATGAACACTGAAGCTTTCTTT.

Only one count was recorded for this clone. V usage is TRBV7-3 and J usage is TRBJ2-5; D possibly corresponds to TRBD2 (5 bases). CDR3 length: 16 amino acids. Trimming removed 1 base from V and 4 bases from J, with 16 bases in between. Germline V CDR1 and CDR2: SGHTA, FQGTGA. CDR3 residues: CASSLKPLRGRETQYF. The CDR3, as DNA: TGTGCCAGCAGCTTAAAGCCCTTAAGAGGGAGAGAGACCCAGTACTTC.

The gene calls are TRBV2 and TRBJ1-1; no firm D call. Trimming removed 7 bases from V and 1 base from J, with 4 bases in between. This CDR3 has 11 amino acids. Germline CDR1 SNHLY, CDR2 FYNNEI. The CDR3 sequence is CASNWNTEAFF. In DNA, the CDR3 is TGTGCCAGCAACTGGAACACTGAAGCTTTCTTT.

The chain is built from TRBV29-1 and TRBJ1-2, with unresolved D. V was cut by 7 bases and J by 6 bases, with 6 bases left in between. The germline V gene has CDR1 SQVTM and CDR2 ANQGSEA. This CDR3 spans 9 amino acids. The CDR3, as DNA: TGCAGCGCCACTGATGGCTACACCTTC. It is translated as CSATDGYTF.

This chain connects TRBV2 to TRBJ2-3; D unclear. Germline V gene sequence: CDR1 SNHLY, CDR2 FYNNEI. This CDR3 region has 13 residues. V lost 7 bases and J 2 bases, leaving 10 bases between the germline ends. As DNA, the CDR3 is TGTGCCAGCATGTCGCTCTACACAGATACGCAGTATTTT. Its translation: CASMSLYTDTQYF.

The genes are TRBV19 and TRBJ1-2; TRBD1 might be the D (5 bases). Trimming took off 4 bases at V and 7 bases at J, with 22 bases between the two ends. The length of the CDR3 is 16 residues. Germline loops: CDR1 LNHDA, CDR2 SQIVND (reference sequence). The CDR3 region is CASSTPASSGVLGYTF. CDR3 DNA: TGTGCCAGTAGTACCCCCGCCTCATCGGGGGTCCTTGGCTACACCTTC.

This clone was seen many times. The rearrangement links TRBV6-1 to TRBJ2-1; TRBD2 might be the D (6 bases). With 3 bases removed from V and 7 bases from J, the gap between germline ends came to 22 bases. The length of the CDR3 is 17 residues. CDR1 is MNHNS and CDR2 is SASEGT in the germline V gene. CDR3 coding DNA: TGTGCCAGCAGTGAGGAAGCGGGTGGGGGTCCTTCGAATGAGCAGTTCTTC. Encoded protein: CASSEEAGGGPSNEQFF.

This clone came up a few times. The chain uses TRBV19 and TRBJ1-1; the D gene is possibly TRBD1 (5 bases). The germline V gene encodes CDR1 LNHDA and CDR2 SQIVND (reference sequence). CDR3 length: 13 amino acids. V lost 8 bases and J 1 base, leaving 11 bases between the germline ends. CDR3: CASSVQGNTEAFF. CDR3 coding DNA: TGTGCCAGTTCGGTTCAGGGGAACACTGAAGCTTTCTTT.

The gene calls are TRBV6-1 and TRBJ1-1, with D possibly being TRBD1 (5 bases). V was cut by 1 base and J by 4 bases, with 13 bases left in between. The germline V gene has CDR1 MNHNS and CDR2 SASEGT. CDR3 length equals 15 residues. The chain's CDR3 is CASSEEVTGGTEAFF. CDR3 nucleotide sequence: TGTGCCAGCAGTGAAGAGGTTACGGGGGGCACTGAAGCTTTCTTT.

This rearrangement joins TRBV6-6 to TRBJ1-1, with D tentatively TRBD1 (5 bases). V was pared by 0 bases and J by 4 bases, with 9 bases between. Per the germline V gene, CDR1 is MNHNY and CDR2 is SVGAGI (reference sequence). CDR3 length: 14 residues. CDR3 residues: CASSYSQGSTEAFF. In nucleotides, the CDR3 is TGTGCCAGCAGTTACTCCCAGGGAAGCACTGAAGCTTTCTTT.

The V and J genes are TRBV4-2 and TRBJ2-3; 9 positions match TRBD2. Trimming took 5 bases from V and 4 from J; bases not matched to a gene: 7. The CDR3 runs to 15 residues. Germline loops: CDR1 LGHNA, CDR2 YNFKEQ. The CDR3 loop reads CASSTLAGRADTQYF. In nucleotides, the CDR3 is TGTGCCAGCAGCACGCTAGCGGGGCGCGCAGATACGCAGTATTTT.

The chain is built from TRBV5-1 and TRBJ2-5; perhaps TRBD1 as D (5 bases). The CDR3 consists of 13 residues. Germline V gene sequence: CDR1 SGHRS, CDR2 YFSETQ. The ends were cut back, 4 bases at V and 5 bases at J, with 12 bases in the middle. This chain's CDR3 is CASSGASPETQYF. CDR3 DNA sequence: TGCGCCAGCAGCGGGGCCTCCCCCGAGACCCAGTACTTC.

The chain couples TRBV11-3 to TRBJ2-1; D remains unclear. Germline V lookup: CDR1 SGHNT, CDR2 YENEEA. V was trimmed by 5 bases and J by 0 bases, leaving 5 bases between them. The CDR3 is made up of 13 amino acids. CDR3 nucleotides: TGTGCCAGCAGCCTAAGCTCCTACAATGAGCAGTTCTTC. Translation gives CASSLSSYNEQFF.

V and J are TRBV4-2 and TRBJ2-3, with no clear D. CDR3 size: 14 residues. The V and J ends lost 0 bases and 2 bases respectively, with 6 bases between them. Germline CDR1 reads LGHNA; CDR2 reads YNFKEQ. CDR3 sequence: CASSQDRYTDTQYF. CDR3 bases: TGTGCCAGCAGCCAAGACAGGTACACAGATACGCAGTATTTT.

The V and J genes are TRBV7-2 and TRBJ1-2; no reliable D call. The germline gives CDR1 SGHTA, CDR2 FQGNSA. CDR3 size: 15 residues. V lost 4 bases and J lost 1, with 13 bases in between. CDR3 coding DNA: TGTGCCAGCAGCTCAGAGGCGGGATTTAACTATGGCTACACCTTC. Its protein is CASSSEAGFNYGYTF. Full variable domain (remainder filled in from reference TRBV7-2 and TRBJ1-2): GAGVSQSPSNKVTEKGKDVELRCDPISGHTALYWYRQSLGQGLEFLIYFQGNSAPDKSGLPSDRFSAERTGGSVSTLTIQRTQQEDSAVYLCASSSEAGFNYGYTFGSGTRLTVV.

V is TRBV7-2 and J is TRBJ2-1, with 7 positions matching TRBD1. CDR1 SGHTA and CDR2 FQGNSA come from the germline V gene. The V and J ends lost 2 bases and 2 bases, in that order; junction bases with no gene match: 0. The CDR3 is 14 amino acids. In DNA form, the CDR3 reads TGTGCCAGCAGCTTACAGGGGGCCTACAATGAGCAGTTCTTC. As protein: CASSLQGAYNEQFF.

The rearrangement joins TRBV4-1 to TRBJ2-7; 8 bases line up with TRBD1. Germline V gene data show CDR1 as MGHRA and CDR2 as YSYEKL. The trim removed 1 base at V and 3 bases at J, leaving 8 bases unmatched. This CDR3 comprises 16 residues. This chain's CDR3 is CASSQAAGQDLYEQYF. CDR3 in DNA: TGCGCCAGCAGCCAAGCCGCGGGACAGGACCTCTACGAGCAGTACTTC.

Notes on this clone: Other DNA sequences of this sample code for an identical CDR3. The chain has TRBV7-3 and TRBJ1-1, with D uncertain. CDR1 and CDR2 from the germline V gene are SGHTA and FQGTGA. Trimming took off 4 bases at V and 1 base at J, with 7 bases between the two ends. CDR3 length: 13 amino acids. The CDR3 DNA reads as TGTGCCAGCAGCTCGGGAACGAACACTGAAGCTTTCTTT. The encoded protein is CASSSGTNTEAFF.

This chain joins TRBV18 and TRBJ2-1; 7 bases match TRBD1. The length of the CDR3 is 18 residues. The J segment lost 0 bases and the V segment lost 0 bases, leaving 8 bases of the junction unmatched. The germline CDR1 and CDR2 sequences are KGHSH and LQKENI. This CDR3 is CASSPPRGQIVSYNEQFF. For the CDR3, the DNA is TGTGCCAGCTCACCACCGAGGGGGCAGATAGTCTCCTACAATGAGCAGTTCTTC.

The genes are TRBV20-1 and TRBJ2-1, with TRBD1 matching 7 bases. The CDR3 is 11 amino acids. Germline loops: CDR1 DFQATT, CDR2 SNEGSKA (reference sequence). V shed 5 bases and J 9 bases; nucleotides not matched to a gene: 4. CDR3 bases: TGCAGTGCTGGGACAGCCGGTGAGCAGTTCTTC. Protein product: CSAGTAGEQFF.